This TCR beta chain was observed in a study of T cells in Graves' hyperthyroidism and ophthalmopathy. In the study overall: It was at initial diagnosis, before any treatment, that peripheral blood was collected.

Study-level findings and limits: Blood also contained most expanded thyroid clonotypes above 0.001.

At least ten counts were recorded for this clonotype. The antigen is undetermined. Amplified TCR beta CDR3 regions came from RNA transcripts. An initial round of RT-PCR targeting the TCR CDR3 relied on the HTBI primer set. TCRdb re-called the multiplex PCR reads with MiXCR, one entry per CDR3 protein. Altogether under 400,000 distinct CDR3 sequences are present, around a sixth being singletons, with the ten largest covering roughly 16%. Per germline, CDR1 MRHNA and CDR2 SNTAGT. The J segment lost 1 base and the V segment lost 4 bases, leaving 7 bases of the junction unmatched. This CDR3 spans 18 amino acids.

The chain links TRBV6-4 to TRBJ2-2, with TRBD2 identical over 12 bases. The receptor comes from a woman aged 40 to 50 with Graves' ophthalmopathy. Sample: blood. The CDR3: CASSALAGGGRNTGELFF. CDR3 DNA sequence: TGTGCCAGCAGTGCTCTAGCGGGAGGGGGAAGGAACACCGGGGAGCTGTTTTTT.